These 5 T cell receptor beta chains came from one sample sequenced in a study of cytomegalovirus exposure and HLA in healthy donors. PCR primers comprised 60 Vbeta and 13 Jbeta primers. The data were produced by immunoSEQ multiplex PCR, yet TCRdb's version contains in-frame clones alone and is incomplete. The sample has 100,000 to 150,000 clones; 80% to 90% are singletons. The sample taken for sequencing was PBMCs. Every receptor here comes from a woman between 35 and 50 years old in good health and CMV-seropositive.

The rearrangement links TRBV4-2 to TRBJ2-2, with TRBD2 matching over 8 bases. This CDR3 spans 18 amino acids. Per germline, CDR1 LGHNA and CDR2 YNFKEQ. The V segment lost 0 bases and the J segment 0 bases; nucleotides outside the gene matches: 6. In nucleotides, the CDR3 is TGTGCCAGCAGCCAAGAAGTTGCGGGAGGTCCGAACACCGGGGAGCTGTTTTTT. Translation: CASSQEVAGGPNTGELFF.

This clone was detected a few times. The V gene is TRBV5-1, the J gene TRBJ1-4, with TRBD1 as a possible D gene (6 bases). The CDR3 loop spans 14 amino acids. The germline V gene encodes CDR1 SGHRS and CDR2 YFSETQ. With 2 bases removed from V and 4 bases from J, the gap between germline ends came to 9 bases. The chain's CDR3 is CASSFGQNNEKLFF. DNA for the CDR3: TGCGCCAGCAGCTTCGGACAGAATAATGAAAAACTGTTTTTT. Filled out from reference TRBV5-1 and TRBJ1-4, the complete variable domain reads KAGVTQTPRYLIKTRGQQVTLSCSPISGHRSVSWYQQTPGQGLQFLFEYFSETQRNKGNFPGRFSGRQFSNSRSEMNVSTLELGDSALYLCASSFGQNNEKLFFGSGTQLSVL.

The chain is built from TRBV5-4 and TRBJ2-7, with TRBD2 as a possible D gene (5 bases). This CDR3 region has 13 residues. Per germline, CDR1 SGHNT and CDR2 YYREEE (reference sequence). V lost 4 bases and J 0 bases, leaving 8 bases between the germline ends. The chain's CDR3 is CASSQDFSYEQYF. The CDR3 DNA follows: TGTGCCAGCAGCCAGGACTTCTCCTACGAGCAGTACTTC.

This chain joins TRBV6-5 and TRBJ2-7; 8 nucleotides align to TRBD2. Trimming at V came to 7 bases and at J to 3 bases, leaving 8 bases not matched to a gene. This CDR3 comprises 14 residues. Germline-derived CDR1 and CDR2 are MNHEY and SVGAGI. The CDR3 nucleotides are TGTGCCAGCACCCCGGGTCTAGCGGGCTACGAGCAGTACTTC. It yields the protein CASTPGLAGYEQYF.

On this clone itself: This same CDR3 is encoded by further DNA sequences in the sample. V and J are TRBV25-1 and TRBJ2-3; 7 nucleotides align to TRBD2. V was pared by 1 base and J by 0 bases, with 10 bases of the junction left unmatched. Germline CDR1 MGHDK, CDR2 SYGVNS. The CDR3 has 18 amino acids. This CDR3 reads CASSESTSGASSTDTQYF. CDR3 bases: TGTGCCAGCAGTGAATCTACCAGCGGGGCCTCTAGCACAGATACGCAGTATTTT.